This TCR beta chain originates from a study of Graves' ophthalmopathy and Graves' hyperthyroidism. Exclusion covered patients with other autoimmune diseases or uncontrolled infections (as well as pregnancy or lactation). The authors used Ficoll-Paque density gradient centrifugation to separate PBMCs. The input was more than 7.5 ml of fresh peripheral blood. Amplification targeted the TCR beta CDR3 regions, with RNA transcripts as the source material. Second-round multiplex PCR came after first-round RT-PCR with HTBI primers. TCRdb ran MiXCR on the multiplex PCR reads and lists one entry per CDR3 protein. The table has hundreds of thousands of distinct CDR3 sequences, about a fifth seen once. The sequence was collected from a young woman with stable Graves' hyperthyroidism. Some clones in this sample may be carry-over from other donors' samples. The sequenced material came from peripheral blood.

For the CDR3, the DNA is TGTGCCAGCAGTGAAACGGCAGGGGGCATCGATGGCTACACCTTC. Translating it yields CASSETAGGIDGYTF. V and J are TRBV6-1 and TRBJ1-2; 8 bases fit TRBD1. V lost 2 bases to trimming and J lost 6 bases; unmatched junction nucleotides: 8. The CDR3 consists of 15 residues. The germline gives CDR1 MNHNS, CDR2 SASEGT.